The source of this T cell receptor beta chain is a study of T cells in Graves' hyperthyroidism and ophthalmopathy (dated by TCRdb to between 2018 and 2020). Looking at the study overall: Peripheral blood was sampled at the time of initial diagnosis, prior to any treatment. To identify distinguishing TCR V-J signatures, a discovery cohort of around 98 patients was used, comprising 43 with Graves' ophthalmopathy and some 60 with stable Graves' hyperthyroidism. Whether ophthalmopathy could be predicted prospectively was tested in an independent validation cohort made up of about 20 hyperthyroidism patients plus 17 patients who later progressed to ophthalmopathy. For training and testing, the approximately 92 patients in the discovery cohort were randomly divided in a 7:3 ratio. In about 6 Graves' hyperthyroidism patients, the study also compared T-cell repertoires from thyroid tissue with T-cell repertoires from blood. After blood sampling, hyperthyroidism patients were treated with methimazole at a starting dose of 30 mg daily, and ophthalmopathy patients were treated with high-dose intravenous methylprednisolone. According to the paper, TCR Vbeta CDR3 sequencing was carried out on 135 peripheral blood samples, which came from 40 to 45 ophthalmopathy, 80 or so hyperthyroidism and roughly 17 progressor patients.

Ophthalmopathy patients had moderately to severely active disease, Clinical Activity Score of at least 3, NOSPECS grade of at least 4, and duration under 3 months. Exclusion was applied to patients with uncontrolled infections, other autoimmune diseases, pregnancy or lactation. Clinical symptoms, serum thyroxine and TRAb, thyroid ultrasound, and orbital computed tomography formed the basis for the diagnoses. PBMCs were isolated from more than 8 ml of fresh peripheral blood by Ficoll-Paque density gradient centrifugation. Total RNA was extracted with Trizol reagent, and quality was checked on an Agilent 2100 Bioanalyzer. The TCR beta CDR3 regions were amplified from RNA transcripts. The first round of RT-PCR for the TCR CDR3 was performed with the HTBI primer set and the Qiagen OneStep RT-PCR kit. The libraries were constructed in a second round of multiplex PCR and then size-selected and purified. Libraries were sequenced paired-end with 100 bp reads on an Illumina HiSeq2000. Per the authors' processing: SOAPnuke was used to process the raw data, throwing out any read that contained adapters or uncalled bases, had a mean Phred below 15, or lacked an exact constant-primer or identifier match. High-quality paired reads were merged with COPE v1.2.5, and unique nucleotide sequences were defined as clonotypes. MiTCR v1.1 was used to align the clonotypes against IMGT TRBV, TRBD and TRBJ reference segments. The analysis was restricted to V-J combinations with a frequency above 0.0001, which together covered 99% to 99.2% of the repertoires. The TCS score was defined as F50 (clonal expansion) divided by E x V (chaos), with BLOSUM62-based TCRdist calculated between CDR3 peptides within each V-J. Welch's t-statistics and random forest reduced around 520 V-J features to some 14, which were used in a naive Bayes classifier (R e1071). Through fastp at Q25 and MiXCR, TCRdb rebuilt clones from the public reads, retaining in-frame beta chains. Every distinct CDR3 protein forms one entry, paired with its most common genes and DNA. The V and J calls here are based on TCRdb, not the publication. In all, the sample holds a few hundred thousand distinct CDR3 sequences, and 15% to 20% of those were seen once. The ten largest clonotypes hold approximately 32% of the sample.

What the research found in general, with its limitations: Most expanded thyroid clonotypes (frequency above 0.001) were also detected in blood, suggesting blood repertoires may reflect thyroid immune responses. Sample size was not statistically predetermined, and investigators were not blinded to group allocation. In validation, the model predicted progression to ophthalmopathy with 55% to 71% sensitivity and 72.22% specificity, a median of approximately 6.7 months before onset. A model built on a 13 V-J signature distinguished ophthalmopathy from stable hyperthyroidism, reaching about 89% sensitivity and around 81% specificity in cross-validation and 80%/75% in testing.

Including cysteine and phenylalanine, the CDR3 has 21 amino acids. Solely the CDR3 DNA is kept, with 63 bases framed from the first base. The V end gives up 5 bases and the J end 1 base, leaving 21 bases in the junction not matched to a gene. CDR1 and CDR2 (MNHNS, SASEGT) derive from the germline V gene. This clonotype has a count of ten or more. The clone's antigen remains unknown. No base qualities exist here, and no much larger clone lies one base off it. The receptor's source is a woman aged 25 to 45 with Graves' ophthalmopathy. The specimen was blood. The rearranged segments are TRBV6-1 and TRBJ2-7, with TRBD2 identical over 12 junction bases. The CDR3 here reads CASSHIRLAGVLALRSYEQYF. The sequenced DNA: TGTGCCAGCAGTCATATACGACTAGCGGGAGTCCTTGCCCTAAGGTCCTACGAGCAGTACTTC.